This TCR beta chain was captured by sequencing in a study of shared T cell receptors in the human thymus (dated by TCRdb to about 2021). For context, the study as a whole: The study examined how self-reactive, shared T-cell receptor alpha chains are generated in the human thymus.

V and J are truncated by 8 bases and 9 bases respectively, leaving an intervening sequence of 13 bases. Reading from cysteine to phenylalanine, the CDR3 counts 12 amino acids. Solely the CDR3 DNA is kept, with 36 bases framed from the first base. Via the germline V gene (reference sequence), CDR1 is PRHDT and CDR2 FYEKMQ. As concerns this clone: The target of this receptor is not known. No base quality information exists; no much larger clone differs at one position.

The library was built by means of the immunoSEQ multiplex PCR assay. TCRdb provides this immuneACCESS table in a form limited to in-frame rearrangements. Some clones are lacking; in checked studies, under half of them reflect an unresolved V gene, and why the rest are absent is not known. For this sample there are 630,000 or so clones; 87% appear just once. The ten biggest clones cover roughly 0.0089% of the sample. The same sample was also used in a study of human thymus T cells. That second publication adds: Immunologically healthy infants undergoing open corrective cardiac surgery for congenital heart defects in Finland were used as donors. Thymus tissue was obtained as surgical resects removed during corrective cardiac surgery. Both the thymic and the peripheral blood repertoires appeared to show biased V and J gene segment usage. The related research reported highly overlapping thymic TCR repertoires among unrelated individuals. The study described the TCR alpha and beta repertoires in about eight infant thymus samples and a few matching peripheral blood samples. The cohort included six male and a couple of female infants, with donor ages spanning 7 to 244 days. Thymocytes were freed from the tissue by mechanical means and kept at -70 degrees C as pellets of roughly 8.5-31 million cells. Genomic DNA was extracted from frozen cell pellets with a QIAsymphony instrument. The immunoSEQ multiplex PCR assay was used to amplify the TCRB and TCRAD loci from a standardized quantity of quality-controlled genomic DNA. The amplicons covered the V(D)J region and were long enough to include the CDR3 and to identify the V and J genes. The commercial immunoSEQ service was used to sequence amplicons on an Illumina platform. Primer bias and sequencing errors were corrected as previously described, and TCRAD and TCRB were defined on the basis of the IMGT database. The repertoires were analysed using immunoSEQ Analyzer 3.0 and VDJTools for basic statistics, V/J segment usage, diversity estimates, rarefaction and pairwise overlap. Diversity was estimated with Chao1, ChaoE, Efron-Thisted, Shannon and inverse Simpson indices, and also on datasets down-sampled to the smallest sample. Repertoire overlap used strict matching of CDR3 nucleotide sequence, V gene and J gene, with Jaccard-based multidimensional scaling clustering. On average, about 800,000 unique TCRB clonotypes were obtained from thymus samples, compared with about 84,000 from blood samples.

The sequence was obtained from a boy in the first two years of life with a congenital heart defect. Donor details come from another sample of the same person, matched by shared clones. The chain links TRBV13 with TRBJ2-2; no D gene call is confident. The specimen sequenced was thymocytes. The CDR3 region reads CASGLPHRELFF. The nucleotide sequence is given as TGTGCCAGCGGGCTACCCCATAGGGAGCTGTTTTTT. Reference TRBV13 and TRBJ2-2 proteins supply the regions before and after the CDR3; the full variable domain is: AAGVIQSPRHLIKEKRETATLKCYPIPRHDTVYWYQQGPGQDPQFLISFYEKMQSDKGSIPDRFSAQQFSDYHSELNMSSLELGDSALYFCASGLPHRELFFGEGSRLTVL.